This T cell receptor beta chain originates from a study of blood T cell repertoires in COVID-19. CDR1 MNHEY and CDR2 SVGAGI come from the germline V gene. V dropped 2 bases and J dropped 5; count of bases not matched to a gene: 2. This CDR3 spans 13 amino acids. Clones were sequenced by immunoSEQ multiplex PCR, and TCRdb holds only the in-frame ones, with some missing. The sample carries about 480,000 clones, around 87% recorded once. The chain uses TRBV6-5 and TRBJ1-1; 7 bases agree with TRBD1. The TCR comes from a woman between 40 and 50 years old who had recovered from COVID-19. Sequencing used PBMCs or T cells enriched from blood (not recorded which). For the CDR3, the DNA is TGTGCCAGCAGTTACAGGGGGCAAACTGAAGCTTTCTTT. As protein: CASSYRGQTEAFF.